This T cell receptor beta chain was documented in a study of cytomegalovirus exposure and HLA in healthy donors. TCRdb's copy holds only in-frame clones and misses some; the assay was immunoSEQ multiplex PCR. The sample comprises about 98,000 clones, around 88% of which are singletons, and 3.9% rests with the top ten. The donors were part of the roughly 120-subject validation cohort, which stood apart from the roughly 730-subject first cohort. The V and J ends lost 0 bases and 3 bases respectively, with 13 bases between them. Germline CDR1 and CDR2: SGHNT and YYREEE (reference sequence). The length of the CDR3 is 17 residues. General study points: Cytomegalovirus-associated TCR beta chains were listed, numbering 150 to 200. A later analysis found first-cohort TCR clusters tended to co-occur in the roughly 120 validation repertoires.

Comments on this clone: Its antigen is as yet unknown.

Material: PBMCs. The V call is TRBV5-4, the J call TRBJ2-6; weak D call: TRBD1 (5 bases). The receptor was isolated from a young woman in good health and CMV-seronegative. Here the CDR3 reads CASSLDSVRGGANVLTF. The CDR3 coding sequence is TGTGCCAGCAGCTTGGATTCCGTAAGGGGTGGGGCCAACGTCCTGACTTTC.